A single sample is the source of the 25 T cell receptor beta chains below, sequenced in a study of CD8 T cells in ankylosing spondylitis. These receptors' targets are unknown. Whole-study results and caveats: Apparently characteristic of ankylosing spondylitis blood was a TCR beta motif (roughly eight highly homologous variants).

One entry per CDR3 protein, called by TCRdb with MiXCR from the 5' RACE reads. The sample yields 450,000 or so distinct CDR3 sequences, around 26% seen once. The sequenced sample was blood, either unsorted or a sorted T cell fraction (not recorded which). Receptors originate from a male donor with ankylosing spondylitis.

This chain joins TRBV2 and TRBJ2-5; possible D gene TRBD1, 5 bases. The CDR3 contains 15 residues. Trimming removed 8 bases at V and 3 bases at J, with 19 bases between. Per the germline V gene, CDR1 is SNHLY and CDR2 is FYNNEI. The CDR3, as DNA: TGTGCCAGCGGGGCCTTCCACTTGAAGGAAGAGACCCAGTACTTC. Translating it yields CASGAFHLKEETQYF. The full variable domain, completed using reference TRBV2 and TRBJ2-5, is EPEVTQTPSHQVTQMGQEVILRCVPISNHLYFYWYRQILGQKVEFLVSFYNNEISEKSEIFDDQFSVERPDGSNFTLKIRSTKLEDSAMYFCASGAFHLKEETQYFGPGTRLLVL.

This clonotype was seen only a few times. The V call is TRBV12-3 or TRBV12-4, the J call TRBJ2-1; TRBD2 might be the D (5 bases). The CDR3 is made up of 18 amino acids. V was clipped by 6 bases and J by 2 bases, with 23 bases between them. The CDR3 region has the DNA TGTGCCAGCAGCTTTACTATGGACTTCTCCGGGGCCTACAATGAGCAGTTCTTC. Translating it yields CASSFTMDFSGAYNEQFF.

The rearrangement uses TRBV2 and TRBJ2-1; 10 bases match TRBD1. With V trimmed by 3 bases and J by 4 bases, 3 bases remained unmatched. The germline V gene has CDR1 SNHLY and CDR2 FYNNEI. The CDR3 runs 15 residues. CDR3 loop: CASSETGQGYNEQFF. For the CDR3, the DNA is TGTGCCAGCAGTGAGACGGGACAGGGGTACAATGAGCAGTTCTTC.

Only a few counts were recorded for this clonotype. This chain links TRBV20-1 with TRBJ2-5; 9 bases fit TRBD2. CDR1 and CDR2 (germline): DFQATT, SNEGSKA (reference sequence). Unmatched junction bases numbered 10, after V lost 3 bases and J lost 5 bases. The CDR3 contains 15 residues. The chain's CDR3 is CSARVLSGSGETQYF. CDR3 in DNA: TGCAGTGCTAGGGTCCTTAGCGGGAGCGGGGAGACCCAGTACTTC.

The rearrangement joins TRBV4-2 to TRBJ2-7; possible D gene TRBD2, 5 bases. This CDR3 is built from 14 residues. V was pared by 6 bases and J by 6 bases, with 18 bases between. CDR1 is LGHNA and CDR2 is YNFKEQ in the germline V gene. CDR3 nucleotides: TGTGCCAGCAGTTTCGGTCCCGAGGCGGGCGAGCAGTACTTC. It is translated as CASSFGPEAGEQYF.

This clonotype was recorded at least ten times. The chain links TRBV4-1 to TRBJ2-3, with TRBD2 identical over 9 bases. CDR3 length: 16 residues. The trim removed 4 bases at V and 2 bases at J, leaving 7 bases unmatched. Germline loops: CDR1 MGHRA, CDR2 YSYEKL. CDR3 in DNA: TGCGCCAGCAGCCCGACGACTAGCGGTAACACAGATACGCAGTATTTT. Its protein is CASSPTTSGNTDTQYF.

The J gene is TRBJ2-1, the V gene TRBV20-1, with 9 bases fitting TRBD2. Germline V gene sequence: CDR1 DFQATT, CDR2 SNEGSKA (reference sequence). The CDR3 covers 13 residues. The ends lost 1 base at V and 7 bases at J; junction bases unmatched: 2. The CDR3 sequence is CSARVAGVNEQFF. In nucleotides, the CDR3 is TGCAGTGCTAGAGTAGCGGGAGTGAATGAGCAGTTCTTC.

This clonotype was detected a few times. The rearrangement links TRBV7-2 to TRBJ2-3, with 11 bases that match TRBD2. V lost 5 bases and J lost 3; bases outside the gene matches: 7. The CDR3 is 16 amino acids. Germline loops: CDR1 SGHTA, CDR2 FQGNSA. CDR3 region: CASSIASGRRTDTQYF. The CDR3 DNA reads as TGTGCCAGCAGCATCGCTAGCGGGAGGCGTACAGATACGCAGTATTTT.

The chain is built from TRBV5-5 and TRBJ2-7; 10 bases are shared with TRBD1. Germline V lookup: CDR1 SGHKS, CDR2 YYEKEE (reference sequence). After removal of 0 bases from V and 5 bases from J, the junction contained 5 bases not matched to a gene. There are 15 residues in the CDR3. CDR3 sequence reads: CASSLVGTGDNEQYF. For the CDR3, the DNA is TGTGCCAGCAGCTTGGTTGGGACAGGGGATAACGAGCAGTACTTC.

This clonotype has more than one count but fewer than ten. The chain combines TRBV21-1 with TRBJ1-1. TRBV21-1 is a pseudogene segment. This CDR3 comprises 12 residues. This CDR3 is CASTRRNTEAFF. For the CDR3, the DNA is TGTGCCAGCACCCGTCGGAACACTGAAGCTTTCTTT.

This clonotype was seen only a few times. The CDR3 DNA reads as TGCGCCAGCAGCTTGAGAGGTTATAGCACAGATACGCAGTATTTT. Protein sequence: CASSLRGYSTDTQYF. The chain carries TRBV5-1 and TRBJ2-3; D not certain. Trimming pared 1 base from V and 0 bases from J, leaving 9 bases between. The V gene's germline CDR1 is SGHRS and CDR2 YFSETQ. The CDR3 is 15 amino acids. Based on the CDR3 plus reference TRBV5-1 and TRBJ2-3, the full variable domain is KAGVTQTPRYLIKTRGQQVTLSCSPISGHRSVSWYQQTPGQGLQFLFEYFSETQRNKGNFPGRFSGRQFSNSRSEMNVSTLELGDSALYLCASSLRGYSTDTQYFGPGTRLTVL.

This clonotype appeared a few times. This chain's CDR3 is CASSERVLGANYGYTF. In nucleotides, the CDR3 is TGTGCCAGCAGCGAACGTGTCCTGGGAGCGAACTATGGCTACACCTTC. The rearrangement links TRBV7-8 to TRBJ1-2; D call uncertain. The CDR3 has 16 amino acids. In germline, CDR1 is SGHVS, CDR2 FQNEAQ. V lost 5 bases and J lost 2, with 18 bases in between.

This clonotype was observed a handful of times. This chain links TRBV20-1 with TRBJ2-1; TRBD2 is a possible D gene (6 bases). The V gene's germline CDR1 is DFQATT and CDR2 SNEGSKA (reference sequence). The CDR3 loop spans 15 amino acids. V lost 0 bases, J lost 5 bases, and 14 bases lay in between. This chain's CDR3 is CSARDRRRGNNEQFF. CDR3 coding DNA: TGCAGTGCTAGAGATAGGCGGAGGGGAAACAATGAGCAGTTCTTC.

The chain couples TRBV7-6 to TRBJ2-3; D remains ambiguous. Between the trimmed V and J ends, which lost 4 bases and 0 bases, there was a span of 11 bases. Germline CDR1 and CDR2: SGHVS and FNYEAQ. The CDR3 loop spans 15 amino acids. CDR3 bases: TGTGCCAGCAGCTCAGGAGATCCTAGCACAGATACGCAGTATTTT. It translates to CASSSGDPSTDTQYF.

This clonotype was observed many times. The CDR3 sequence is CASSPLDREGGYTF. CDR3 coding DNA: TGTGCCAGCAGCCCATTGGACAGGGAGGGTGGCTACACCTTC. The rearrangement uses TRBV7-9 and TRBJ1-2; TRBD1 agrees at 8 bases. This CDR3 is 14 amino acids long. Germline V lookup: CDR1 SEHNR, CDR2 FQNEAQ (reference sequence). After removal of 5 bases from V and 7 bases from J, the junction contained 9 bases not matched to a gene.

V gene TRBV20-1 combines with J gene TRBJ1-1, with TRBD1 matching over 10 bases. Germline CDR1 is DFQATT and CDR2 is SNEGSKA (reference sequence). The CDR3 runs 14 residues. V shed 4 bases, J shed 2 bases, and the junction held 4 bases outside the gene matches. DNA of the CDR3: TGCAGTGCTACAAGGACAGGGGGAAACACTGAAGCTTTCTTT. Translating it yields CSATRTGGNTEAFF.

The chain has TRBV5-1 and TRBJ2-3, with 10 positions matching TRBD2. V gave up 6 bases and J gave up 4 bases; unmatched junction bases: 8. Germline values: CDR1 SGHRS, CDR2 YFSETQ. This CDR3 contains 15 residues. CDR3 in DNA: TGCGCCAGCAAGGCCGGCCTAGCGGGAGCAGATACGCAGTATTTT. Its translation is CASKAGLAGADTQYF. The full variable domain, in which reference TRBV5-1 and TRBJ2-3 provide the parts outside the CDR3, is KAGVTQTPRYLIKTRGQQVTLSCSPISGHRSVSWYQQTPGQGLQFLFEYFSETQRNKGNFPGRFSGRQFSNSRSEMNVSTLELGDSALYLCASKAGLAGADTQYFGPGTRLTVL.

The V and J genes are TRBV2 and TRBJ1-1, with D unclear. With 7 bases removed from V and 3 bases from J, the gap between germline ends came to 12 bases. CDR3 length: 13 amino acids. Germline values: CDR1 SNHLY, CDR2 FYNNEI. The CDR3 nucleotides read TGTGCCAGCATGTCTGAGGGAGACACTGAAGCTTTCTTT. Its protein is CASMSEGDTEAFF.

CDR3 nucleotide sequence: TGTGCCAGCAGCGAAGACAGGGTTGGTCAGCCCCAGCATTTT. It is translated as CASSEDRVGQPQHF. This rearrangement joins TRBV12-3 or TRBV12-4 to TRBJ1-5; 7 positions match TRBD1. V trimming: 6 bases; J trimming: 6 bases; junction bases outside the gene matches: 8. This CDR3 spans 14 amino acids.

There are many counts of this clonotype. The chain employs TRBV29-1 and TRBJ2-1; 11 positions match TRBD2. Germline V lookup: CDR1 SQVTM, CDR2 ANQGSEA. The junction had 8 bases not matched to a gene; V was cut back by 6 bases and J by 7 bases. The CDR3 consists of 14 residues. The CDR3, as DNA: TGCAGCGTGGTAACTAGCGGGAGTAGGAATGAGCAGTTCTTC. It yields the protein CSVVTSGSRNEQFF.

The table lists this clonotype with a few counts. The chain recombines TRBV5-1 with TRBJ2-1, with 10 nucleotides matching TRBD2. Germline CDR1 is SGHRS and CDR2 is YFSETQ. Unmatched junction bases numbered 7, after V lost 1 base and J lost 6 bases. The CDR3 runs 16 residues. Here the CDR3 reads CASSLIGVAGGNEQFF. DNA for the CDR3: TGCGCCAGCAGCTTGATAGGGGTAGCGGGAGGCAATGAGCAGTTCTTC.

The chain carries TRBV3-1 and TRBJ2-1; 7 nucleotides line up with TRBD2. The ends lost 2 bases at V and 8 bases at J; junction bases unmatched: 6. Germline V lookup: CDR1 LGHDT, CDR2 YNNKEL (reference sequence). The CDR3 loop spans 14 amino acids. CDR3 DNA sequence: TGTGCCAGCAGCCAAAGCGGGATAGGCCATGAGCAGTTCTTC. It encodes CASSQSGIGHEQFF.

This clonotype has a handful of counts. The chain has TRBV27 and TRBJ2-7; 9 bases agree with TRBD1. This CDR3 is 15 amino acids long. Germline lookup yields CDR1 MNHEY and CDR2 SMNVEV (reference sequence). The V gene end was trimmed by 2 bases and the J gene end by 4 bases; junction bases not matched to a gene: 6. The CDR3 DNA is TGTGCCAGCAGTTTAGGTGTACAGGGGGCATACGAGCAGTACTTC. This encodes CASSLGVQGAYEQYF.

The V call is TRBV18, the J call TRBJ2-4; possible D gene TRBD2, 6 bases. The germline V gene encodes CDR1 KGHSH and CDR2 LQKENI. CDR3 length: 14 residues. V lost 3 bases and J 3 bases, leaving 9 bases between the germline ends. The CDR3 DNA sequence: TGTGCCAGCTCACCCGCGGAGGGCAAAAACATTCAGTACTTC. It encodes CASSPAEGKNIQYF. Based on the CDR3 plus reference TRBV18 and TRBJ2-4, the full variable domain is NAGVMQNPRHLVRRRGQEARLRCSPMKGHSHVYWYRQLPEEGLKFMVYLQKENIIDESGMPKERFSAEFPKEGPSILRIQQVVRGDSAAYFCASSPAEGKNIQYFGAGTRLSVL.

The sample holds a few counts of this clonotype. The gene calls are TRBV5-5 and TRBJ1-5, with D possibly TRBD1 on 6 matching bases. This CDR3 has 15 residues. The V and J ends lost 2 bases and 2 bases respectively, with 11 bases between them. From germline, CDR1 is SGHKS and CDR2 YYEKEE (reference sequence). The DNA for the CDR3 is TGTGCCAGCAGCTTTACAGGGACGGGCAATCAGCCCCAGCATTTT. It is translated as CASSFTGTGNQPQHF.